The entry below describes one TCR beta chain. The antigen remains unidentified. Susac syndrome patients met recently defined diagnostic criteria for definite or probable disease. TEMRA cells were FACS-enriched, while CD8+ and CD4+ T cells were negatively isolated. An input of roughly 0.5 to 1 ug of RNA was subjected to reverse transcription using random hexamers. Multiplex immunoSEQ PCR targeted 54 Vbeta and 13 Jbeta TCR beta segments. MiXCR was run by TCRdb on the immunoSEQ multiplex PCR reads, yielding one entry per CDR3 protein. The repertoire holds about 240,000 distinct CDR3 sequences, with about 96% as singletons. The data were obtained in a study of CD8 T cells in Susac syndrome. Broader study findings: Repertoires of Susac syndrome CD4+ T cells lacked clonal expansion.

The CDR3 consists of 14 residues. V lost 4 bases to trimming and J lost 8 bases, with 18 bases between them. Germline V gene sequence: CDR1 GTSNPN, CDR2 SVGIG (reference sequence). This TCR was sampled from a human donor with Susac syndrome. Input material: CD4+ T cells from PBMCs. The chain has TRBV30 and TRBJ2-1, with no clear D. CDR3 coding DNA: TGTGCCTGGATGCGCCGCGGCAGGATCGATGAGCAGTTCTTC. Protein sequence: CAWMRRGRIDEQFF.